What follows describes a single T cell receptor (beta chain). This clone was detected only a few times. Its target antigen remains unknown. The input lacks base qualities; no much larger clone sits a single base away. The immunoSEQ Assay, a bias-controlled multiplex PCR, was used to amplify TCRbeta CDR3 regions from genomic DNA. Per the authors' processing: Within the assay, amplification of reference gene primers was used to estimate how many nucleated cells each sample contained. To quantify the absolute abundance of each unique TCRbeta CDR3 rearrangement, sequence reads were collapsed and filtered. Productive Simpson clonality was computed per sample as the square root of Simpson's diversity index over productive rearrangements. TCRdb limited this immuneACCESS table to in-frame rearrangements with V and J called. A share of clones is missing; checked studies link under half to unresolved V genes, and the rest is unexplained. The DNA was the basis for D and trimming; V, J and clone size are from that table. This sample comprises over 95,000 clones, approximately 90% of them detected only once. Roughly 4.4% of the sample rests with the top ten.

This record belongs to a study of blood T cell repertoires in COVID-19 (TCRdb year 2020). Describing the broader study: The collaborator samples originated in the United States, Italy and Spain and spanned the acute and convalescent phases of COVID-19. The material from the prospective study consisted of cDNA or gDNA derived from T cells, B-cell-depleted T cells, or PBMCs. The dataset comprised deeply sampled blood TCRbeta repertoires from subjects exposed to, actively infected with, or recovered from COVID-19. The repertoires were made available in a free public database intended to serve as a resource for research on the immune response to SARS-CoV-2. The samples were drawn from two sources: the first 160 participants of the ongoing ImmuneRACE study, and 1,000 to 1,500 subjects contributed by 6 global collaborators. Sample metadata almost always included a de-identified subject ID, COVID-19 status, age in years and sex. Where available, HLA class I and class II types were obtained from metadata supplied by the sample provider rather than from assay-based typing.

General study outcomes and caveats: How much clinical and demographic metadata was included differed by source and by participant, and the metadata was provided uncurated.

The germline V gene (reference sequence) supplies CDR1 SEHNR and CDR2 FQNEAQ. Here V drops 5 bases and J drops 11 bases, and the junction holds 6 bases not matched to any gene. The CDR3 numbers 12 residues from cysteine through phenylalanine. Of the read, only the CDR3 DNA is kept; its 36 bases are in frame from base 1. Each collaborating institution followed its own protocols to collect whole blood in K2EDTA tubes. For TCRbeta analysis, collaborators shipped samples as frozen whole blood, isolated PBMCs, or DNA extracted from either of those sample types. Sequenced material: peripheral blood. The source is a woman aged 50 to 60 with acute or convalescent COVID-19. The receptor chain draws on TRBV7-9 and TRBJ1-1, and 9 junctional nucleotides match TRBD1. The base sequence is TGTGCCAGCAGCCCTGGGACAGGGCGCGCTTTCTTT. It codes for CASSPGTGRAFF. Beyond the CDR3, the reference TRBV7-9 and TRBJ1-1 genes provide the residues; the full variable domain reads: DTGVSQNPRHKITKRGQNVTFRCDPISEHNRLYWYRQTLGQGPEFLTYFQNEAQLEKSRLLSDRFSAERPKGSFSTLEIQRTEQGDSAMYLCASSPGTGRAFFGQGTRLTVV.